These 5 T cell receptor beta chains came from one sample sequenced in a study of shared clonotypes between healthy human individuals. Some clones are missing from TCRdb's copy, which holds only in-frame ones; the method was immunoSEQ multiplex PCR. The repertoire has 600,000 to 700,000 clones, less than 80% of them found once; the top ten carry around 1.7%. Source material: memory CD4+ T cells sorted from blood. Subset described: CD45RA-negative fraction. The receptors stem from a woman in her thirties in good health.

The J gene is TRBJ2-7, the V gene TRBV6-5, with D perhaps TRBD1 (6 bases). Germline V lookup: CDR1 MNHEY, CDR2 SVGAGI. The CDR3 consists of 11 residues. Trimming stripped 6 bases from V and 6 bases from J, with 9 bases between. DNA of the CDR3: TGTGCCAGCAGACAGGGCACCGAGCAGTACTTC. It specifies CASRQGTEQYF.

This chain uses TRBV6-1 with TRBJ1-4; no definite D call. Trimming removed 4 bases at V and 1 base at J, with 7 bases between. The CDR3 loop spans 14 amino acids. Germline lookup yields CDR1 MNHNS and CDR2 SASEGT. CDR3 sequence reads: CASSGGRTNEKLFF. The CDR3 DNA sequence: TGTGCCAGCAGTGGTGGAAGAACTAATGAAAAACTGTTTTTT.

In its sample, this clone was seen many times. This sequence joins TRBV4-1 and TRBJ2-7, with 8 bases matching TRBD2. The junction had 7 bases not matched to a gene; V was cut back by 0 bases and J by 0 bases. The CDR3 extends over 17 amino acids. Germline CDR1 and CDR2: MGHRA and YSYEKL. The CDR3 protein is CASSQEFVAGSSYEQYF. The CDR3 nucleotides are TGCGCCAGCAGCCAAGAGTTCGTAGCGGGGTCCTCCTACGAGCAGTACTTC.

The genes are TRBV30 and TRBJ1-1; D call uncertain. In germline, CDR1 is GTSNPN, CDR2 SVGIG (reference sequence). The germline V and J ends were trimmed by 4 bases and 0 bases, with 9 bases remaining between them. This CDR3 is 13 amino acids long. CDR3 coding DNA: TGTGCCTGGACTAGTCGGATGAACACTGAAGCTTTCTTT. Translating gives CAWTSRMNTEAFF.

In its sample, this clone was seen a few times. The chain recombines TRBV30 with TRBJ1-5; 9 positions match TRBD1. Trimming at V came to 3 bases and at J to 0 bases, leaving 3 bases not matched to a gene. Germline-derived CDR1 and CDR2 are GTSNPN and SVGIG (reference sequence). The CDR3 loop spans 15 amino acids. The CDR3 DNA sequence: TGTGCCTGGAGAAAGACAGGGGGTAGCAATCAGCCCCAGCATTTT. Translation gives CAWRKTGGSNQPQHF.